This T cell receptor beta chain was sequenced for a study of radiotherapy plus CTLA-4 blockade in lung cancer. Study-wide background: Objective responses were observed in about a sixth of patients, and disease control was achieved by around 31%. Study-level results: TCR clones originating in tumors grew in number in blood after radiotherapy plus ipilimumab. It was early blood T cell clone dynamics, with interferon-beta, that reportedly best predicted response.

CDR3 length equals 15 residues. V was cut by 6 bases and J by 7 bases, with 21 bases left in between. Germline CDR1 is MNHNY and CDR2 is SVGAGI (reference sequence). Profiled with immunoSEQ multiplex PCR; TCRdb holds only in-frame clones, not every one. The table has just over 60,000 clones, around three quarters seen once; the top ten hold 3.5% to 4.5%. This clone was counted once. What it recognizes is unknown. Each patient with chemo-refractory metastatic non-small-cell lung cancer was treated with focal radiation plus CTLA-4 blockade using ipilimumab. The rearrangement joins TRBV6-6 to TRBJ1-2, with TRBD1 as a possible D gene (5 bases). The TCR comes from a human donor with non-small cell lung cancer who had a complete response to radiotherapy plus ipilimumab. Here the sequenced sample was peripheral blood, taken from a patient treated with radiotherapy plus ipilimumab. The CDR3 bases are TGTGCCAGCAGACCCTCACTCGGGACCTATCGTGGCTACACCTTC. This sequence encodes CASRPSLGTYRGYTF.